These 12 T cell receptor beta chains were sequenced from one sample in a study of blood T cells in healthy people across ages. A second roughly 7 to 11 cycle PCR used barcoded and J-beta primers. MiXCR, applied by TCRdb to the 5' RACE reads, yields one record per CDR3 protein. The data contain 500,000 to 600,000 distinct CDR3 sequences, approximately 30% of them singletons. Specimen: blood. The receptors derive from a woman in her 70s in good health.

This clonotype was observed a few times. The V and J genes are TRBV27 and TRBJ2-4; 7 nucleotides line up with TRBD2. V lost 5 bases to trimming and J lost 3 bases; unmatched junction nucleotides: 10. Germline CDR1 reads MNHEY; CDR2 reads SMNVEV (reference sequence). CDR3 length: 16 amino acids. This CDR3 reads CASSGLAGRVKNIQYF. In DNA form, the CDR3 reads TGTGCCAGCAGTGGGTTGGCAGGGAGGGTCAAAAACATTCAGTACTTC.

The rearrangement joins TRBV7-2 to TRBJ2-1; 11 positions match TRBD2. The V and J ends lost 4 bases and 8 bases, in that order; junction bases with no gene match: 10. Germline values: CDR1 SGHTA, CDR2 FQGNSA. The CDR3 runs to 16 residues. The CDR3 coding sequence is TGTGCCAGCAGCTCGCGACTAGCGGGGAGATTTTATGAGCAGTTCTTC. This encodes CASSSRLAGRFYEQFF.

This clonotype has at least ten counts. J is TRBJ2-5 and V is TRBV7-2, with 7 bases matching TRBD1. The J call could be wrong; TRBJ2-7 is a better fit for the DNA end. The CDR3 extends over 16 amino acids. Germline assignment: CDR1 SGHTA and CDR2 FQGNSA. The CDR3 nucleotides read TGTGCCAGCAGTCCTGCCCCCCGGGACAGAGTCTACGAGCAGTACTTC. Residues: CASSPAPRDRVYEQYF.

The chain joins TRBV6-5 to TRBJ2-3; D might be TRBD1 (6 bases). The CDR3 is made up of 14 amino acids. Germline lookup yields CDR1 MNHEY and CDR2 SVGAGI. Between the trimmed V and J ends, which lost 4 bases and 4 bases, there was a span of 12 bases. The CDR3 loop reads CASSSDRLADTQYF. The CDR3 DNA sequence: TGTGCCAGCAGTTCAGACAGGTTGGCAGATACGCAGTATTTT.

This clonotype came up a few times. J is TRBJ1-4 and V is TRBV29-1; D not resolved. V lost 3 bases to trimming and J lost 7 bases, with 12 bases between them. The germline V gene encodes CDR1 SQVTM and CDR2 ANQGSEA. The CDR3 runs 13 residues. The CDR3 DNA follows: TGCAGCGTTGACCCGGGCGGATCTGAAAAACTGTTTTTT. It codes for CSVDPGGSEKLFF.

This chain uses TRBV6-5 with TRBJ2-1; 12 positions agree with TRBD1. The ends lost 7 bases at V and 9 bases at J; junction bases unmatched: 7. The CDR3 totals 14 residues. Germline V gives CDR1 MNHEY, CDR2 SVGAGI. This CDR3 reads CASKGTGGSGEQFF. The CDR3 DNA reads TGTGCCAGCAAAGGGACAGGGGGCTCTGGTGAGCAGTTCTTC.

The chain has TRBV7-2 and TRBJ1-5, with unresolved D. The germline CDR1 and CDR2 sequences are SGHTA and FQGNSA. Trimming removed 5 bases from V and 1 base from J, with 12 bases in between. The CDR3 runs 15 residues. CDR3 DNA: TGTGCCAGCAGCCCCCCGGGTGGGAGCAATCAGCCCCAGCATTTT. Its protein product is CASSPPGGSNQPQHF. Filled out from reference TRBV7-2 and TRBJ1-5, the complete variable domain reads GAGVSQSPSNKVTEKGKDVELRCDPISGHTALYWYRQSLGQGLEFLIYFQGNSAPDKSGLPSDRFSAERTGGSVSTLTIQRTQQEDSAVYLCASSPPGGSNQPQHFGDGTRLSIL.

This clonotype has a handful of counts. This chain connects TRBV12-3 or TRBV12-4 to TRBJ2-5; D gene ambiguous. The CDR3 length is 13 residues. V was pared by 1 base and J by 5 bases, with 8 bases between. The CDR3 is CASSLDQRETQYF. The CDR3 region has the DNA TGTGCCAGCAGTTTAGACCAAAGGGAGACCCAGTACTTC.

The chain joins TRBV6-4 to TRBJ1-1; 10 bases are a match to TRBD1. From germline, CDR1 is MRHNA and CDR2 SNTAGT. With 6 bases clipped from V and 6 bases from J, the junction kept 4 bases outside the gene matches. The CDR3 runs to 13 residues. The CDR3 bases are TGTGCCAGCAGGGGACAGGGGTTGGCTGAAGCTTTCTTT. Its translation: CASRGQGLAEAFF.

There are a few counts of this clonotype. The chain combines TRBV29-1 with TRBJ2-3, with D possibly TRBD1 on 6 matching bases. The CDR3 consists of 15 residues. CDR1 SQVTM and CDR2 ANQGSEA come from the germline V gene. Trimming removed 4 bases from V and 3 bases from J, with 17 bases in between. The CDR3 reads CSVVGTRAGTDTQYF. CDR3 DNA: TGCAGCGTTGTAGGGACACGGGCTGGGACAGATACGCAGTATTTT.

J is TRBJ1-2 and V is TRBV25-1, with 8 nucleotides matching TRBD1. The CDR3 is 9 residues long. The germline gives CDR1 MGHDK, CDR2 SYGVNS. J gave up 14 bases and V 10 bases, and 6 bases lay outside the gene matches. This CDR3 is CANRQGPTF. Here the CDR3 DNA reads TGTGCCAACAGACAGGGGCCGACCTTC.

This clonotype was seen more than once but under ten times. The DNA for the CDR3 is TGCAGCGTTAGGGCCTCTGGGGCCAACGTCCTGACTTTC. This sequence encodes CSVRASGANVLTF. This sequence joins TRBV29-1 and TRBJ2-6, with D unclear. The CDR3 has 13 amino acids. Per the germline V gene, CDR1 is SQVTM and CDR2 is ANQGSEA. With 5 bases removed from V and 0 bases from J, the gap between germline ends came to 5 bases.